The clone carrying this T cell receptor (beta chain) was seen only once. The data derive from a study of control samples from healthy donors and cancer patients. Sequencing used immunoSEQ multiplex PCR; TCRdb keeps in-frame clones, though not all of them. Of around 140,000 clones listed, roughly 90% are singletons. Losses at the gene ends were 5 bases for V and 1 base for J; bases not matched to a gene: 0. Germline CDR1 MNHEY, CDR2 SMNVEV (reference sequence). This CDR3 has 13 amino acids. This receptor was identified in a man aged 18 to 30 in good health. The sequencing sample was made of blood. The rearrangement uses TRBV27 and TRBJ1-2, with 8 nucleotides matching TRBD1. This CDR3 is CASSDRGNYGYTF. CDR3 bases: TGTGCCAGCAGTGACAGGGGTAACTATGGCTACACCTTC.